A selection of T cell receptor beta chains follows, all from one sample in a study of blood T cell repertoires in COVID-19. Sequencing used immunoSEQ multiplex PCR; TCRdb keeps in-frame clones, though not all of them. The sample has about 97,000 clones, around 87% seen once. The sequenced material came from peripheral blood. The receptor set was obtained from a human donor in a cohort sampled during active COVID-19. Both conserved end residues are part of each CDR3. Each record gives: D gene, J gene, clone size, V gene, CDR3 DNA, CDR3 protein. D genes are given only for firm matches. Size is stated for part of the rows, as once, few or many counts, or as a class when the clone is expanded.

-,TRBJ1-2,-,TRBV9,TGTGCCAGCAGCGCTACAGCATACTATGGCTACACCTTC,CASSATAYYGYTF
TRBD1,TRBJ2-1,-,TRBV9,TGTGCCAGCAGCGTAAGGGACAGCGCCTACAATGAGCAGTTCTTC,CASSVRDSAYNEQFF
TRBD1,TRBJ2-1,once,TRBV27,TGTGCCACACGGGACAGGAGTATGGGGATCTCCTACAATGAGCAGTTCTTC,CATRDRSMGISYNEQFF
-,TRBJ2-7,-,TRBV6-1,TGTGCCAGCAGTGAAGGGGGGCTGGCCTACGAGCAGTACTTC,CASSEGGLAYEQYF
TRBD1,TRBJ1-2,-,TRBV18,TGTGCCAGCTCACCGACTACAGGGGTAGATGGCTACACCTTC,CASSPTTGVDGYTF
-,TRBJ1-1,-,TRBV6-6,TGTGCCAGCAGTTATATACAGGGATGGAGCACTGAAGCTTTCTTT,CASSYIQGWSTEAFF
TRBD1,TRBJ1-1,-,TRBV4-1,TGCGCCAGCAGCCACGGGTGGGACAGCCCCAACACTGAAGCTTTCTTT,CASSHGWDSPNTEAFF
-,TRBJ1-5,-,TRBV19,TGTGCCAGTACTTTAGGGGGAGGCAATCAGCCCCAGCATTTT,CASTLGGGNQPQHF
TRBD2,TRBJ2-5,-,TRBV27,TGTGCCAGCAGCCTAACCCTACTAGCGGGGGGGCCGGGGACCCAGTACTTC,CASSLTLLAGGPGTQYF
-,TRBJ2-7,-,TRBV19,TGTGCCAGTAGTATACAGTCCTCCTACGAGCAGTACTTC,CASSIQSSYEQYF
-,TRBJ1-1,-,TRBV24-1,TGTGCCACCAGGTTACAGGACAACACTGAAGCTTTCTTT,CATRLQDNTEAFF